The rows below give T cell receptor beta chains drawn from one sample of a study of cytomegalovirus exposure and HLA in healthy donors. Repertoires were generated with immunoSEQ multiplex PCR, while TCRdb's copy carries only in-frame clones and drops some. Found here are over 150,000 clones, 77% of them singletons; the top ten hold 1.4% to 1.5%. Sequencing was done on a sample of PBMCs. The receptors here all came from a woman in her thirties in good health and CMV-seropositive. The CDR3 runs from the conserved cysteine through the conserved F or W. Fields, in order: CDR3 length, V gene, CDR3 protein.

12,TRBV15,CATSRDSGEAFF
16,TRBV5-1,CASSLMAGVVTDTQYF
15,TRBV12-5,CASGLVLAGGYEQYF
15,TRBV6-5,CASSSDFGSAYEQYF
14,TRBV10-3,CAISDGYSIYEQYF
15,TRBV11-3,CASSLGLRDQETQYF
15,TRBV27,CASSPTAGATYEQYF
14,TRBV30,CASQTGTPNTEAFF
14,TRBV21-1,CASSKAEGSYEQYF
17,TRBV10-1,CASSDRSTPTGVTEAFF
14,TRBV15,CATSIEGVSYEQYF
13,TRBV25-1,CASSQSGANVLTF
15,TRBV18,CASSPLTEKENIQYF
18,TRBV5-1,CASSPGTGGVMGNTEAFF
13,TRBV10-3,CAISETQTGEQYF
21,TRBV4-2,CASSHVPGLAGDGRSYNEQFF
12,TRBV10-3,CAIGTGYDEQFF
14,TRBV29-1,CSVFLQDSSYGYTF
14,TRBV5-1,CASSLGGSGETQYF
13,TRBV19,CASSKNQGNQQYF
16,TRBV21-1,CASSKQGRQSNQPQHF
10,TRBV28,CASGLYEQYF
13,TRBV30,CAWSLGRVNGYTF
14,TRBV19,CASSPRTENYGYTF
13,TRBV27,CASSFLDRGEQYF
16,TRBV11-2,CASSPGGGFSYNEQFF
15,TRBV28,CASSWTGGPHNEQFF
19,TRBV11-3,CASSLRVTLHSLTYNEQFF
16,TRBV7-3,CASSLFGGTSSGELFF
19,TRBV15,CATSRDGPGLSLPNQPQHF
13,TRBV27,CASSLTGEHEQYF
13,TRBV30,CAWSVHRPYEQYF
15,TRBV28,CASRSGTGYQETQYF
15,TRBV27,CASSFGLQDGDEQYF
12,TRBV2,CASSERTGELFF
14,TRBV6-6,CASSFDTRNTEAFF
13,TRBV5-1,CASSLAGIYEQYF
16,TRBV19,CASTEGGLAGAVEQFF
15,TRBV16,CASSPGTVGNQPQHF
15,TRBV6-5,CASSKSPGGPYEQYF
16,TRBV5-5,CASSTRTALTYNEQFF
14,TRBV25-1,CASSDPGSNQPQHF
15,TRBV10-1,CASRGGTGNTGELFF
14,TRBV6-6,CASRGQGLNYGYTF
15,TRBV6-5,CASSDRVGGDYGYTF
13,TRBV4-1,CASSQAQDSVQYF
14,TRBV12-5,CASVEDSLDQPQHF
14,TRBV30,CAWSVHSGSYEQYF
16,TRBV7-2,CASSFRGGLGNTEAFF
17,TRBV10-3,CAIQRALAGEGTGELFF
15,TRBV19,CASRDRGPNTGELFF
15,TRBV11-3,CASSLALGDTGELFF